One and the same sample provided the 11 T cell receptor beta chains below, sequenced in a study of CD8+ T cells in alopecia areata. Markers used for sorting pooled cutaneous lymph node cells were CD4, CD8alpha, NKG2D, NKG2ACE and others. Extraction and reverse transcription of RNA yielded cDNA as the sequencing template. TCRdb keeps only in-frame clones here, not all; method: immunoSEQ multiplex PCR. The sample shows about 270,000 clones, none of them appearing just once. Sequencing used CD4+ T cells sorted from a lymph node. The receptor source for this set is a C3H/HeJ mouse with alopecia areata. For this strain, the MHC haplotype corresponds to H2-k.

A word on this clone: The genes are named according to mouse. The missing CDR3 end, 4 residues past where the read stops, is filled in from the germline J gene. Other DNA sequences in this sample translate to the same CDR3. The chain employs TRBV13-3 and TRBJ2-3; D might be TRBD1 (5 bases). Looked up from germline, CDR1 is NNHDY and CDR2 is SYVADS. Trimming removed 4 bases at V and 0 bases at J, with 12 bases between. The CDR3 is made up of 15 amino acids. Here the CDR3 reads CASSPDRPSAETLYF. CDR3 bases read: TGTGCCAGCAGTCCTGACAGACCTAGTGCAGAA.

This clone has only a few counts. Gene names and germline refer to mouse. The read ends 4 residues early relative to the CDR3; the germline J gene fills the gap. This chain connects TRBV19 to TRBJ2-2; D call uncertain. V gave up 5 bases and J gave up 0 bases, with 11 bases separating them. CDR1 FNHDT and CDR2 SITEND come from the germline V gene (reference sequence). The CDR3 sequence is 15 residues long. The covered CDR3 bases are TGTGCCAGCAGATTCCAGACACCAAACACCGGG. Its protein product is CASRFQTPNTG. Given in full, the CDR3 is CASRFQTPNTGQLYF. Based on the CDR3 plus reference TRBV19 and TRBJ2-2, the full variable domain is GGIITQTPKFLIGQEGQKLTLKCQQNFNHDTMYWYRQDSGKGLRLIYYSITENDLQKGDLSEGYDASREKKSSFSLTVTSAQKNEMAVFLCASRFQTPNTGQLYFGEGSKLTVL.

For this clone: Mouse germline and gene names are used. The read gets to within 4 residues of the CDR3 end, and the germline J gene fills in the rest. The identical CDR3 is also encoded by other nucleotide sequences in the sample. The chain employs TRBV12-1 and TRBJ2-7; a weak D match, TRBD2 (6 bases). This CDR3 has 15 residues. With 1 base removed from V and 0 bases from J, the gap between germline ends came to 12 bases. CDR1 is SGHSN and CDR2 is HYEKVE in the germline V gene. CDR3 amino acids: CASSLSGESSYEQYF. The sequenced CDR3 bases are TGTGCCAGCTCTCTTTCTGGGGAGAGCTCCTAT.

As to this clone: Mouse gene names apply. CDR3 bases read: TGTGCCAGCAGCCCTAAGACTGGGGCCTATGCT. Encoded protein: CASSPKTGAYA. The whole CDR3 protein reads CASSPKTGAYAEQFF. The chain recombines TRBV19 with TRBJ2-1, with TRBD2 identical over 8 bases. Coverage ceases 4 residues before the CDR3 finishes, and the germline J gene fills in the end. J was trimmed by 3 bases and V by 5 bases; bases with no gene match: 7. Per the germline V gene, CDR1 is FNHDT and CDR2 is SITEND (reference sequence). The CDR3 spans 15 residues.

This clone has more than one count but fewer than ten. The genes are named according to mouse. The read gets to within 4 residues of the CDR3 end, and the germline J gene fills in the rest. At the DNA level, this CDR3 is encoded by other sequences in the same sample as well. This chain joins TRBV31 and TRBJ2-2; the match to TRBD2 covers 8 bases. The CDR3 loop spans 15 amino acids. CDR1 is GKSSPN, CDR2 SITVG, per germline. After removal of 0 bases from V and 1 base from J, the junction contained 1 base not matched to a gene. The CDR3 sequence: CAWSLTGGNTGQLYF. Incomplete CDR3 DNA: TGTGCCTGGAGTCTTACTGGGGGAAACACCGGG.

Only a few counts were recorded for this clone. Gene names follow the mouse nomenclature. The read finishes 4 residues shy of the CDR3 end, and the germline J gene is used to complete it. The chain is built from TRBV13-3 and TRBJ2-1, with D possibly TRBD1 on 6 matching bases. V lost 0 bases, J lost 3 bases, and 10 bases lay in between. Germline V CDR1 and CDR2: NNHDY, SYVADS. There are 15 residues in the CDR3. The sequenced CDR3 bases are TGTGCCAGCAGTGATGGGGCAGGGGCCTATGCT. Translated: CASSDGAGAYA. The CDR3, in full, reads CASSDGAGAYAEQFF.

Concerning this clone itself: Germline and genes: mouse. The DNA ends 4 residues before the CDR3 does, and the rest of the CDR3 is filled in from the germline J gene. The chain recombines TRBV13-1 with TRBJ2-1; 10 bases are a match to TRBD2. Per germline, CDR1 NSHNY and CDR2 SYGAGN. Trimming took 2 bases from V and 6 from J; bases not matched to a gene: 2. This CDR3 has 14 residues. This chain's CDR3 is CASSDPGGAAEQFF. The CDR3 DNA, read in part, is TGTGCCAGCAGTGACCCTGGGGGGGCTGCT.

On this clone: Germline and genes: mouse. The read ends 4 residues shy of where the CDR3 ends; the end is completed using the germline J gene. The chain recombines TRBV1 with TRBJ2-4; D might be TRBD1 (6 bases). Germline V gene data show CDR1 as NSQYPW and CDR2 as LRSPGD (reference sequence). The CDR3 extends over 14 amino acids. The sequenced CDR3 bases are TGCACCTGCAGTGCAGATCACAGGGAAAAC. Translated, it gives CTCSADHREN. The entire CDR3 is CTCSADHRENTLYF.

Notes on this clone: Mouse germline and gene names are used. The read stops 4 residues short of the end of the CDR3; the missing end is completed from the germline J gene. The chain uses TRBV1 and TRBJ2-3; 9 positions match TRBD1. Germline loops: CDR1 NSQYPW, CDR2 LRSPGD (reference sequence). The CDR3 consists of 17 residues. With V trimmed by 0 bases and J by 0 bases, 4 bases remained unmatched. The sequenced part of the CDR3 DNA is TGCACCTGCAGTGCAGATCCGGGGACAGGGAGTGCAGAA. This codes for CTCSADPGTGSAE. The complete CDR3 reads CTCSADPGTGSAETLYF. The entire variable domain, with the rest obtained from reference TRBV1 and TRBJ2-3, is as follows: VTLLEQNPRWRLVPRGQAVNLRCILKNSQYPWMSWYQQDLQKQLQWLFTLRSPGDKEVKSLPGADYLATRVTDTELRLQVANMSQGRTLYCTCSADPGTGSAETLYFGSGTRLTVL.

About this clone: The genes are named according to mouse. Sequencing ends 4 residues short of the CDR3 end; the germline J gene provides the rest. This rearrangement joins TRBV5 to TRBJ2-1; 8 nucleotides line up with TRBD2. Trimming at V came to 6 bases and at J to 0 bases, leaving 4 bases not matched to a gene. The CDR3 covers 15 residues. The germline V gene has CDR1 LGHNA and CDR2 YNLKQL (reference sequence). Incomplete CDR3 DNA: TGTGCCAGCAGAAAAACTGGGGGTAACTATGCT. Protein: CASRKTGGNYA. The full CDR3 is CASRKTGGNYAEQFF.

Note on this clone: Gene names denote mouse genes. The CDR3 extends 3 residues past the end of the read, so its final part is completed from the germline J gene. The chain carries TRBV31 and TRBJ1-6; TRBD1 might be the D (5 bases). TRBJ1-6 falls under the ORF class, with uncertain function. The CDR3 extends over 13 amino acids. Germline assignment: CDR1 GKSSPN and CDR2 SITVG. Trimming left V 1 base short and J 9 bases short, with 10 bases between. The DNA read from the CDR3 is TGTGCCTGGAGTCCGGGAAGGGGTTCGCCC. This gives the protein CAWSPGRGSP. The CDR3 in its entirety is CAWSPGRGSPLYF.